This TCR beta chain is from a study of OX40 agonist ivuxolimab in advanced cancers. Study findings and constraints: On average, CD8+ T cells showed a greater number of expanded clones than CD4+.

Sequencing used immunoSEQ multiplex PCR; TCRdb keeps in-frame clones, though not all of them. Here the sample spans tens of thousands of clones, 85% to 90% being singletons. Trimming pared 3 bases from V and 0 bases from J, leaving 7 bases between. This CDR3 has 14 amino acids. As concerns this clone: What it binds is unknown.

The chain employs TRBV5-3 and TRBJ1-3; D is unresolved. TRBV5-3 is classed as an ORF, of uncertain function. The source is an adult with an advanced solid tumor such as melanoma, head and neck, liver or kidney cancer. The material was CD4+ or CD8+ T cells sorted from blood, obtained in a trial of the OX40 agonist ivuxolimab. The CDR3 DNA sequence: TGTGCCAGAAGCTGGAGCCCCTCTGGAAACACCATATATTTT. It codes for CARSWSPSGNTIYF.